The rows below give T cell receptor beta chains drawn from one sample of a study of shared clonotypes between healthy human individuals. Libraries were prepared by immunoSEQ multiplex PCR; TCRdb keeps only in-frame clonotypes and omits some of them. The top ten hold 1.5% to 2% of the sample, which has millions of clones, about 92% seen once. The sample taken for sequencing was naive CD8+ T cells from PBMCs. The receptors were sampled from a man aged 18 to 29 in good health. Some clones in this sample may be carry-over from other donors' samples. Each CDR3 is given with its conserved first and last residue. The D gene is left open where the match is weak. Some rows mark clone size as missing; the rest say once, few, many or name a class of expanded clone.

>.|TRBJ1-5|.|TRBV5-1
CASCPTGNQPQHF
TGCGCCAGCTGTCCAACAGGCAATCAGCCCCAGCATTTT
>.|TRBJ1-2|TRBD1|TRBV7-9
CASSFGGGDVGYTF
TGTGCCAGCAGTTTTGGAGGGGGCGACGTGGGCTACACCTTC
>.|TRBJ2-1|.|TRBV6-5
CASSYSMGNEQFF
TGTGCCAGCAGTTACTCGATGGGCAATGAGCAGTTCTTC
>.|TRBJ2-7|TRBD2|TRBV9
CASSPSGGRNYEQYF
TGTGCCAGCAGCCCCAGCGGGGGAAGGAACTACGAGCAGTACTTC
>.|TRBJ2-3|TRBD1|TRBV29-1
CSAQGDGTDTQYF
TGCAGCGCGCAGGGGGACGGCACAGATACGCAGTATTTT
>.|TRBJ1-5|.|TRBV6-5
CASSYWGSNQPQHF
TGTGCCAGCAGTTACTGGGGGAGCAATCAGCCCCAGCATTTT
>.|TRBJ2-1|.|TRBV28
CASSLSGGGFYNEQFF
TGTGCCAGCAGTTTATCCGGGGGAGGATTCTACAATGAGCAGTTCTTC
>.|TRBJ2-7|TRBD2|TRBV7-6
CASSSLAGKSSYEQYF
TGTGCCAGCAGCTCGTTAGCGGGAAAGAGCTCCTACGAGCAGTACTTC
>.|TRBJ1-5|.|TRBV7-9
CASSLAVQGPQHF
TGTGCCAGCAGCTTAGCCGTTCAAGGGCCCCAGCATTTT
>.|TRBJ1-2|.|TRBV5-5
CASSRQDLDRGYTF
TGTGCCAGCAGCCGACAGGACCTAGATCGCGGCTACACCTTC
>.|TRBJ1-4|TRBD1|TRBV6-5
CASRIDRGVGEKLFF
TGTGCCAGCAGAATCGACAGGGGCGTCGGTGAAAAACTGTTTTTT
>.|TRBJ2-5|TRBD2|TRBV28
CASSTNSGRAGYEETQYF
TGTGCCAGCAGTACTAATAGCGGGAGGGCCGGCTACGAAGAGACCCAGTACTTC
>.|TRBJ2-5|.|TRBV30
CAWSVSPLWETQYF
TGTGCCTGGAGTGTCTCACCCTTATGGGAGACCCAGTACTTC
>.|TRBJ2-7|.|TRBV4-1
CASSQEWHGAYEQYF
TGCGCCAGCAGCCAAGAATGGCACGGGGCCTACGAGCAGTACTTC
>once|TRBJ2-5|.|TRBV4-1
CASSPRLQETQYF
TGCGCCAGCAGCCCTCGGCTCCAAGAGACCCAGTACTTC
>once|TRBJ1-2|.|TRBV6-6
CASSSDEHYGYTF
TGTGCCAGCAGTTCGGACGAACACTATGGCTACACCTTC
>.|TRBJ1-2|.|TRBV7-9
CASSLAVGYGYTF
TGTGCCAGCAGCTTAGCGGTCGGCTATGGCTACACCTTC
>.|TRBJ2-7|TRBD1|TRBV4-1
CASSQATGTGAYEQYF
TGCGCCAGCAGCCAAGCCACGGGGACAGGGGCCTACGAGCAGTACTTC
>few|TRBJ1-5|.|TRBV11-2
CASSSRNGGNQPQHF
TGTGCCAGCAGCTCCCGGAACGGGGGCAATCAGCCCCAGCATTTT
>.|TRBJ1-1|.|TRBV4-1
CASSLGGANTEAFF
TGCGCCAGCAGCTTGGGGGGCGCGAACACTGAAGCTTTCTTT
>.|TRBJ1-2|.|TRBV29-1
CSVEDQGGRGYTF
TGCAGCGTTGAAGATCAAGGAGGAAGGGGCTACACCTTC
>.|TRBJ2-2|.|TRBV4-3
CASSQDSGVATGELFF
TGCGCCAGCAGCCAAGATTCGGGAGTAGCCACCGGGGAGCTGTTTTTT
>.|TRBJ2-7|TRBD2|TRBV28
CASRQTGTSSYEQYF
TGTGCCAGCAGACAAACCGGGACTAGCTCCTACGAGCAGTACTTC
>few|TRBJ1-1|.|TRBV28
CASSLRGNTEAFF
TGTGCCAGCAGTTTACGGGGGAACACTGAAGCTTTCTTT
>.|TRBJ1-1|.|TRBV4-2
CASSQVQGYNTEAFF
TGTGCCAGCAGCCAAGTGCAGGGATATAACACTGAAGCTTTCTTT
>.|TRBJ2-7|TRBD2|TRBV4-3
CASSQGETSGIYEQYF
TGCGCCAGCAGCCAAGGCGAGACTAGCGGGATCTACGAGCAGTACTTC
>once|TRBJ2-1|.|TRBV30
CAWSVTRDEQFF
TGTGCCTGGAGTGTAACCCGGGATGAGCAGTTCTTC
>.|TRBJ1-1|TRBD1|TRBV29-1
CSVGGRLTEAFF
TGCAGCGTAGGGGGCCGGCTGACTGAAGCTTTCTTT
>.|TRBJ2-3|TRBD2|TRBV19
CASSIGTSGSTDTQYF
TGTGCCAGTAGCATAGGGACTAGCGGTAGCACAGATACGCAGTATTTT
>.|TRBJ1-4|.|TRBV15
CATSANRDEKLFF
TGTGCCACCAGCGCCAACAGGGACGAAAAACTGTTTTTT
>.|TRBJ2-1|TRBD1|TRBV7-9
CASSPPNRGDNEQFF
TGTGCCAGCAGCCCGCCAAACAGGGGGGACAATGAGCAGTTCTTC
>.|TRBJ2-7|.|TRBV20-1
CSVPLADEQYF
TGCAGTGTTCCTTTAGCGGACGAGCAGTACTTC
>.|TRBJ2-7|.|TRBV29-1
CSVEEGAAGGLSYEQYF
TGCAGCGTTGAAGAGGGCGCCGCAGGCGGACTTTCCTACGAGCAGTACTTC
>.|TRBJ2-1|.|TRBV5-1
CASGFNPKSAYNEQFF
TGCGCCAGCGGTTTTAACCCGAAGAGCGCCTACAATGAGCAGTTCTTC
>.|TRBJ2-2|.|TRBV7-9
CASSSQTDTGELFF
TGTGCCAGCAGCTCACAGACAGATACCGGGGAGCTGTTTTTT
>.|TRBJ1-5|.|TRBV15
CASSLGDSNQPQHF
TGTGCCAGCAGCCTAGGGGATAGCAATCAGCCCCAGCATTTT
>.|TRBJ2-7|TRBD2|TRBV27
CASSFGLDYEQYF
TGTGCCAGCAGTTTTGGACTAGACTACGAGCAGTACTTC
>.|TRBJ2-7|.|TRBV11-2
CASSAHGPTYEQYF
TGTGCCAGCAGCGCCCACGGCCCGACCTACGAGCAGTACTTC
>.|TRBJ2-3|TRBD1|TRBV29-1
CSVEGTGGIDTQYF
TGCAGCGTTGAAGGGACAGGGGGCATAGATACGCAGTATTTT
>.|TRBJ2-3|TRBD1|TRBV4-1
CASRQDRADTQYF
TGCGCCAGCAGACAGGACAGGGCAGATACGCAGTATTTT
>.|TRBJ2-3|.|TRBV7-9
CASSPPSTDTQYF
TGTGCCAGCAGCCCCCCGAGCACAGATACGCAGTATTTT
>.|TRBJ2-3|.|TRBV19
CASISDRLGVYF
TGTGCCAGTATCAGTGACAGGTTGGGGGTCTATTTT
>.|TRBJ2-2|.|TRBV19
CASSITGELFF
TGTGCCAGTAGTATAACCGGGGAGCTGTTTTTT
>.|TRBJ2-5|.|TRBV7-2
CASSQQRYQETQYF
TGTGCCAGCAGCCAACAGAGGTACCAAGAGACCCAGTACTTC
>.|TRBJ2-1|TRBD2|TRBV4-2
CASSQERALAGGPYEQFF
TGTGCCAGCAGCCAAGAACGTGCCCTAGCGGGAGGGCCTTATGAGCAGTTCTTC
>.|TRBJ2-7|.|TRBV18
CASSKWVYEQYF
TGTGCCAGCTCAAAATGGGTCTACGAGCAGTACTTC
>once|TRBJ2-7|TRBD1|TRBV5-1
CASSLVDRGPYEQYF
TGCGCCAGCAGCTTGGTCGACAGGGGGCCCTACGAGCAGTACTTC
>.|TRBJ2-7|.|TRBV27
CASSSKGEFYEQYF
TGTGCCAGCAGTTCCAAAGGGGAGTTCTACGAGCAGTACTTC
>once|TRBJ1-1|.|TRBV18
CASSPGGHTEAFF
TGTGCCAGCTCACCCGGAGGCCACACTGAAGCTTTCTTT